The 5 T cell receptor beta chains presented below share a single source sample, sequenced in a study of CD8+ T cells in alopecia areata. Peripheral blood, together with lesional scalp punch biopsies, was collected from alopecia areata patients. TCR sequencing used cDNA made by reverse transcription of extracted RNA. Libraries were prepared by immunoSEQ multiplex PCR; TCRdb keeps only in-frame clonotypes and omits some of them. The sample comprises about 10,000 clones, roughly 60% of which are singletons, and 8.1% rests with the top ten. The sequencing here drew on skin, taken at week 0. Receptor source: a human donor with alopecia areata.

The chain uses TRBV7-9 and TRBJ1-5; D is uncertain. There are 17 residues in the CDR3. Germline CDR1 is SEHNR and CDR2 is FQNEAQ (reference sequence). The V and J ends lost 5 bases and 0 bases respectively, with 17 bases between them. The CDR3 is CASSRTIVESSNQPQHF. CDR3 nucleotides: TGTGCCAGCAGCCGGACCATTGTGGAGAGTAGCAATCAGCCCCAGCATTTT.

The chain links TRBV6-6 to TRBJ1-5; TRBD1 matches 12 bases. The CDR3 is made up of 16 amino acids. The ends lost 5 bases at V and 4 bases at J; junction bases unmatched: 6. Per the germline V gene, CDR1 is MNHNY and CDR2 is SVGAGI (reference sequence). CDR3 in DNA: TGTGCCAGCAGTACCGGGACAGGGGGCGCGAATCAGCCCCAGCATTTT. Its translation: CASSTGTGGANQPQHF.

Points on this clone: One end of the junction fails to match germline, which may point to a read error. Other DNA sequences from this sample encode an identical CDR3 as well. V and J are TRBV25-1 and TRBJ2-3; D is possibly TRBD2 (6 bases). Germline CDR1 is MGHDK and CDR2 is SYGVNS. This CDR3 comprises 15 residues. The CDR3 is CASSEWTGVTDTQYF. The CDR3 DNA is TGTGCCAGCAGCGAATGGACGGGAGTGACAGATACGCAGTATTTT.

The chain uses TRBV5-4 and TRBJ2-7; D is perhaps TRBD1 (6 bases). V was cut by 4 bases and J by 3 bases, with 20 bases left in between. Germline lookup yields CDR1 SGHNT and CDR2 YYREEE (reference sequence). The CDR3 covers 16 residues. CDR3: CASSPSSAGAHYEQYF. The CDR3 DNA reads TGTGCCAGCAGCCCCAGCTCAGCAGGGGCCCACTACGAGCAGTACTTC.

This sequence joins TRBV27 and TRBJ2-7; possible D gene TRBD2, 5 bases. The CDR3 loop spans 15 amino acids. Germline CDR1 MNHEY, CDR2 SMNVEV (reference sequence). The V and J ends lost 6 bases and 0 bases respectively, with 15 bases between them. The CDR3 nucleotides are TGTGCCAGCAGGCCAAGGACGGGGAGCTCCTACGAGCAGTACTTC. This translates into CASRPRTGSSYEQYF.